Below are 10 T cell receptor beta chains sequenced from a single sample in a study of blood T cell repertoires in COVID-19. Data came from immunoSEQ multiplex PCR; TCRdb stores just in-frame clones and leaves some out. The sample yields 150,000 to 200,000 clones, under 85% seen once. Sequencing was performed on peripheral blood. These TCRs come from a man aged 60 to 69 with active or convalescent COVID-19.

The chain links TRBV7-9 to TRBJ2-3, with D possibly being TRBD2 (6 bases). This CDR3 spans 14 amino acids. Germline loops: CDR1 SEHNR, CDR2 FQNEAQ (reference sequence). V lost 3 bases, J lost 8 bases, and 15 bases lay in between. The CDR3 here is CASSFRENYATQYF. The CDR3 region has the DNA TGTGCCAGCAGCTTCCGGGAGAATTATGCTACGCAGTATTTT.

The rearrangement links TRBV19 to TRBJ2-1, with 10 nucleotides matching TRBD1. This CDR3 has 21 residues. The germline V gene has CDR1 LNHDA and CDR2 SQIVND (reference sequence). The V and J ends lost 4 bases and 6 bases, in that order; junction bases with no gene match: 24. This chain's CDR3 is CASSTWTGGVFTSPFANEQFF. Here the CDR3 DNA reads TGTGCCAGTAGTACTTGGACAGGGGGGGTTTTCACTAGCCCATTTGCCAATGAGCAGTTCTTC. The full variable domain, rest sourced from reference TRBV19 and TRBJ2-1, is DGGITQSPKYLFRKEGQNVTLSCEQNLNHDAMYWYRQDPGQGLRLIYYSQIVNDFQKGDIAEGYSVSREKKESFPLTVTSAQKNPTAFYLCASSTWTGGVFTSPFANEQFFGPGTRLTVL.

The chain employs TRBV29-1 and TRBJ1-2; weak D call: TRBD1 (5 bases). V was trimmed by 4 bases and J by 6 bases, leaving 15 bases between them. From germline, CDR1 is SQVTM and CDR2 ANQGSEA. This CDR3 spans 13 amino acids. The chain's CDR3 is CSVGRPTEDGYTF. The CDR3 DNA sequence: TGCAGCGTTGGAAGACCGACAGAGGATGGCTACACCTTC.

The chain carries TRBV19 and TRBJ2-2, with a tentative D call TRBD2 (7 bases). This CDR3 has 15 amino acids. The V and J ends lost 7 bases and 3 bases respectively, with 15 bases between them. Germline CDR1 LNHDA, CDR2 SQIVND (reference sequence). The CDR3: CASTVGGAYTGELFF. CDR3 DNA: TGTGCCAGTACCGTAGGGGGGGCCTACACCGGGGAGCTGTTTTTT.

The CDR3 region is CASSPLAGGRGEQFF. For the CDR3, the DNA is TGTGCCAGCAGCCCATTAGCGGGAGGGCGAGGTGAGCAGTTCTTC. J is TRBJ2-1 and V is TRBV11-3, with 11 bases that match TRBD2. Unmatched junction bases numbered 9, after V lost 5 bases and J lost 9 bases. CDR1 SGHNT and CDR2 YENEEA come from the germline V gene. The CDR3 has 15 residues.

Here the CDR3 reads CASSIGQGGTEAFF. The CDR3 bases are TGCGCCAGCAGCATAGGACAGGGAGGGACTGAAGCTTTCTTT. The chain has TRBV5-1 and TRBJ1-1; 8 positions agree with TRBD1. Germline V CDR1 and CDR2: SGHRS, YFSETQ. Unmatched junction bases numbered 7, after V lost 4 bases and J lost 5 bases. The CDR3 is 14 residues long.

The chain uses TRBV4-3 and TRBJ2-3, with 8 bases that match TRBD2. Germline CDR1 LGHNA, CDR2 YSLEER. This CDR3 is built from 14 residues. V trimming: 0 bases; J trimming: 6 bases; junction bases outside the gene matches: 2. The chain's CDR3 is CASSQDGGGDTQYF. CDR3 nucleotides: TGCGCCAGCAGCCAAGATGGCGGGGGGGATACGCAGTATTTT.

The chain carries TRBV6-1 and TRBJ2-7; D may be TRBD2 (6 bases). V was clipped by 10 bases and J by 6 bases, with 19 bases between them. This CDR3 has 13 residues. Per germline, CDR1 MNHNS and CDR2 SASEGT. The CDR3 sequence: CATLGGPLGEQYF. CDR3 DNA sequence: TGTGCCACCCTAGGAGGGCCGCTGGGCGAGCAGTACTTC.

This CDR3 reads CASTGTGLYNEQFF. DNA of the CDR3: TGCGCCAGCACTGGGACAGGGCTTTACAATGAGCAGTTCTTC. The chain links TRBV5-1 to TRBJ2-1, with 9 bases that match TRBD1. Looked up from germline, CDR1 is SGHRS and CDR2 is YFSETQ. The CDR3 contains 14 residues. V was clipped by 6 bases and J by 4 bases; unmatched bases: 5.

The chain is built from TRBV5-1 and TRBJ1-4, with D tentatively TRBD1 (6 bases). V lost 0 bases and J 7 bases, leaving 10 bases between the germline ends. This CDR3 comprises 14 residues. Germline V gives CDR1 SGHRS, CDR2 YFSETQ. CDR3 coding DNA: TGCGCCAGCAGCTTGGACAGGGTTGGTGAAAAACTGTTTTTT. Translating it yields CASSLDRVGEKLFF.